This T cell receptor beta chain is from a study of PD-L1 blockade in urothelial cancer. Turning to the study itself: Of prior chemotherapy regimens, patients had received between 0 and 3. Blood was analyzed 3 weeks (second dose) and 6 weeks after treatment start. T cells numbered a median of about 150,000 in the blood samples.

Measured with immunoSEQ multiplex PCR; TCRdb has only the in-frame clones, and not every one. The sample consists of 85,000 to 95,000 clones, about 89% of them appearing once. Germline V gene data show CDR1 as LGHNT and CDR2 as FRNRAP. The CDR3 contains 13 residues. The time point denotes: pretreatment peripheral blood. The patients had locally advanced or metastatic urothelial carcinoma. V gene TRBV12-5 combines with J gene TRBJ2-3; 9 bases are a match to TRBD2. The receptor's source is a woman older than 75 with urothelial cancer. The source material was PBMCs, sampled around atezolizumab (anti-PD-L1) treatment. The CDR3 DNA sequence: TGTGCCAGTAAGCGGGAGGCCACAGATACGCAGTATTTT. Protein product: CASKREATDTQYF. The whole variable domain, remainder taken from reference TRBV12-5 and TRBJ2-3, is DARVTQTPRHKVTEMGQEVTMRCQPILGHNTVFWYRQTMMQGLELLAYFRNRAPLDDSGMPKDRFSAEMPDATLATLKIQPSEPRDSAVYFCASKREATDTQYFGPGTRLTVL.